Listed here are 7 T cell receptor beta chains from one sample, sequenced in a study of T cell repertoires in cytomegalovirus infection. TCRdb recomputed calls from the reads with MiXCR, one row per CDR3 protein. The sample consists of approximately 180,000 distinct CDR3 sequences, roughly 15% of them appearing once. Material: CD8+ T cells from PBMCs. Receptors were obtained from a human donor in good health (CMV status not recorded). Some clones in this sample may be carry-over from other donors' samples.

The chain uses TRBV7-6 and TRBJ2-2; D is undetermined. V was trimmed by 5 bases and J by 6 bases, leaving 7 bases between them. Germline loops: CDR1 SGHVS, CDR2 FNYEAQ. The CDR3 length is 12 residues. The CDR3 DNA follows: TGTGCCAGCAGCGAGATCGCCGGGGAGCTGTTTTTT. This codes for CASSEIAGELFF.

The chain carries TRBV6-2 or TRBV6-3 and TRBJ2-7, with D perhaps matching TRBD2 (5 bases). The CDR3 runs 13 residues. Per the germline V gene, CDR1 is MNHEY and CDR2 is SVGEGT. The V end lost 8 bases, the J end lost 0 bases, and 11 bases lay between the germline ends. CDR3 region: CASETGYSYEQYF. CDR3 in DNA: TGTGCCAGCGAGACGGGATACTCCTACGAGCAGTACTTC.

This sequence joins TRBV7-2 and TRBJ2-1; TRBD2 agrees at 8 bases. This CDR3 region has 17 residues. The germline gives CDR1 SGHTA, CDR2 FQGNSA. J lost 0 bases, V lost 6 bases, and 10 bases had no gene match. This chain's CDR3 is CASSSRLAGLSYNEQFF. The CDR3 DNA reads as TGTGCCAGCAGTTCCCGTCTAGCGGGCCTCTCCTACAATGAGCAGTTCTTC.

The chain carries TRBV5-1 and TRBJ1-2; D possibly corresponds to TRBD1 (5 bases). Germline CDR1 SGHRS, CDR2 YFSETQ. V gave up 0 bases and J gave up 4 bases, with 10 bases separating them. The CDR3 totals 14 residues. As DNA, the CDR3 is TGCGCCAGCAGCTTGGTACAGGACGGCTATGGCTACACCTTC. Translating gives CASSLVQDGYGYTF. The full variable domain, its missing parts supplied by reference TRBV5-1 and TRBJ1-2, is KAGVTQTPRYLIKTRGQQVTLSCSPISGHRSVSWYQQTPGQGLQFLFEYFSETQRNKGNFPGRFSGRQFSNSRSEMNVSTLELGDSALYLCASSLVQDGYGYTFGSGTRLTVV.

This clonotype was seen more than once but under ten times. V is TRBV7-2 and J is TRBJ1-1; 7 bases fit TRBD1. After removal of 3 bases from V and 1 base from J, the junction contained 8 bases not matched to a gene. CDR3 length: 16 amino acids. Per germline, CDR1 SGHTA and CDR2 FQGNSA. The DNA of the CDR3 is TGTGCCAGCAGCTTTCTTCAGACAGGGCCGAACACTGAAGCTTTCTTT. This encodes CASSFLQTGPNTEAFF.

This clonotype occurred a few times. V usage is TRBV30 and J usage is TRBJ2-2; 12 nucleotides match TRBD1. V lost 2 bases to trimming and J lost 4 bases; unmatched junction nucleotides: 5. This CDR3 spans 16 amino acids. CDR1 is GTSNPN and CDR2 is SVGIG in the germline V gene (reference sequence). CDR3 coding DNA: TGTGCCTGGAGTCCACGGGACAGGGGGCTCACCGGGGAGCTGTTTTTT. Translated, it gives CAWSPRDRGLTGELFF.

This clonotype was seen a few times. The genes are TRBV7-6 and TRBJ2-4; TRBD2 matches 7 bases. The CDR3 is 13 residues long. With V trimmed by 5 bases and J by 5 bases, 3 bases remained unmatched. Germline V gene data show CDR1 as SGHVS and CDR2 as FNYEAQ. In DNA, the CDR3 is TGTGCCAGCAGCCAGGCGGGGGAAAACATTCAGTACTTC. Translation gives CASSQAGENIQYF.